This TCR beta chain derives from a study of T cell responses to AZD1222 COVID-19 vaccine. Overall study results and limits: With two AZD1222 doses given, Spike-specific TCR breadth and depth both rose. Donors were largely white British and mainly female; clonal diversity was possibly underestimated. Nearly half of spike-specific TCRs reportedly go after variant regions that carry no mutations.

To note about this clone: What it binds is unknown.

Libraries were prepared by immunoSEQ multiplex PCR; TCRdb keeps only in-frame clonotypes and omits some of them. The data show 95,000 to 120,000 clones, with roughly nine tenths seen just once and less than 4% held by the top ten. V shed 6 bases and J shed 3 bases, with 15 bases lying between them. Looked up from germline, CDR1 is SNHLY and CDR2 is FYNNEI. CDR3 length equals 14 residues. This sample comprised peripheral blood, obtained on day 0 of MenACWY control vaccination. The origin of this receptor is an adult in good health. The chain combines TRBV2 with TRBJ2-7; no definite D call. The DNA for the CDR3 is TGTGCCAGCAGGGATATTGGCTCTGACTACGAGCAGTACTTC. It translates to CASRDIGSDYEQYF.